The 14 T cell receptor beta chains below come from one sample, sequenced in a study of shared clonotypes between healthy human individuals. Here immunoSEQ multiplex PCR was the method, and the copy in TCRdb shows in-frame clones only, minus some. The data show hundreds of thousands of clones, with more than 95% seen just once and approximately 0.3% held by the top ten. In the naive CD8 group, cells lacked CD45RO and were positively selected for CCR7, so terminally differentiated effector memory CD45RA+ cells were left out. The sequenced sample consisted of naive CD8+ T cells sorted from blood. These receptors were taken from a man under 40 in good health.

The rearrangement uses TRBV29-1 and TRBJ2-1, with unresolved D. The germline gives CDR1 SQVTM, CDR2 ANQGSEA. There are 13 residues in the CDR3. Trimming took off 5 bases at V and 3 bases at J, with 11 bases between the two ends. The CDR3 reads CSVLRNRYNEQFF. The CDR3 region has the DNA TGCAGCGTTCTCCGTAATCGCTACAATGAGCAGTTCTTC.

The V gene is TRBV28, the J gene TRBJ2-2; D is perhaps TRBD1 or TRBD2 (5 bases each). V gave up 5 bases and J gave up 0 bases, with 7 bases separating them. CDR3 length: 14 residues. CDR1 and CDR2 (germline): MDHEN, SYDVKM. The CDR3, as DNA: TGTGCCAGCAGTGGGACCGCGAACACCGGGGAGCTGTTTTTT. Its protein product is CASSGTANTGELFF. The whole variable domain, remainder taken from reference TRBV28 and TRBJ2-2, is DVKVTQSSRYLVKRTGEKVFLECVQDMDHENMFWYRQDPGLGLRLIYFSYDVKMKEKGDIPEGYSVSREKKERFSLILESASTNQTSMYLCASSGTANTGELFFGEGSRLTVL.

The chain uses TRBV27 and TRBJ2-3; D is uncertain. Germline V gene lookup returns CDR1 MNHEY and CDR2 SMNVEV (reference sequence). This CDR3 has 11 residues. V was shortened by 4 bases and J by 4 bases, with 3 bases between the two germline ends. CDR3 residues: CASSSADTQYF. The CDR3 DNA reads as TGTGCCAGCAGTTCCGCAGATACGCAGTATTTT.

This chain connects TRBV4-1 to TRBJ2-7, with 7 bases aligning to TRBD1. This CDR3 is built from 12 residues. CDR1 is MGHRA, CDR2 YSYEKL, per germline. The V segment lost 4 bases and the J segment 5 bases; nucleotides outside the gene matches: 2. The CDR3 coding sequence is TGCGCCAGCAGCCCGACAGGGAACGAGCAGTACTTC. Translating gives CASSPTGNEQYF.

J is TRBJ2-4 and V is TRBV1; TRBD2, the D gene given by the table, was not confirmed from the DNA. TRBV1 is recorded as a pseudogene. The CDR3 covers 13 residues. This CDR3 is CTSSQESANIQYF. The DNA of the CDR3 is TGCACCAGCAGCCAAGAAAGCGCGAACATTCAGTACTTC.

The chain combines TRBV7-9 with TRBJ1-1; 8 nucleotides agree with TRBD1. The CDR3 sequence is 14 residues long. The germline V gene encodes CDR1 SEHNR and CDR2 FQNEAQ (reference sequence). Trimming at V came to 1 base and at J to 7 bases, leaving 5 bases not matched to a gene. The CDR3 coding sequence is TGTGCCAGCAGCTTAGTCCTCGACAGGGGTGAAGCTTTCTTT. It encodes CASSLVLDRGEAFF.

This chain uses TRBV7-9 with TRBJ1-2; tentatively, D is TRBD1 (6 bases). Germline CDR1 and CDR2: SEHNR and FQNEAQ (reference sequence). V was trimmed by 3 bases and J by 5 bases, leaving 22 bases between them. This CDR3 contains 17 residues. The CDR3, as DNA: TGTGCCAGCAGCTTGGGTGCCGTTGGGGGCACGGTATATGGCTACACCTTC. Protein sequence: CASSLGAVGGTVYGYTF.

The gene calls are TRBV10-3 and TRBJ2-1; D is undetermined. This CDR3 spans 11 amino acids. The germline CDR1 and CDR2 sequences are ENHRY and SYGVKD. Trimming removed 7 bases from V and 8 bases from J, with 9 bases in between. The CDR3 DNA follows: TGTGCCATCAAGGTGGCGGATGAGCAGTTCTTC. It translates to CAIKVADEQFF.

The rearrangement links TRBV19 to TRBJ1-4; no clear D. The CDR3 totals 18 residues. Trimming removed 5 bases from V and 3 bases from J, with 22 bases in between. CDR1 LNHDA and CDR2 SQIVND come from the germline V gene (reference sequence). CDR3 in DNA: TGTGCCAGTAGTGACTTAGGAGGCCTTGGATGGGCTAATGAAAAACTGTTTTTT. Protein product: CASSDLGGLGWANEKLFF. The variable domain in full, with the rest retrieved from reference TRBV19 and TRBJ1-4, is DGGITQSPKYLFRKEGQNVTLSCEQNLNHDAMYWYRQDPGQGLRLIYYSQIVNDFQKGDIAEGYSVSREKKESFPLTVTSAQKNPTAFYLCASSDLGGLGWANEKLFFGSGTQLSVL.

The rearrangement links TRBV25-1 to TRBJ1-3; D is unresolved. V lost 3 bases and J lost 0, with 6 bases in between. This CDR3 contains 14 residues. In germline, CDR1 is MGHDK, CDR2 SYGVNS. The CDR3 loop is CASSETISGNTIYF. The CDR3 DNA follows: TGTGCCAGCAGTGAGACGATCTCTGGAAACACCATATATTTT.

The chain has TRBV4-3 and TRBJ2-7, with 9 bases identical to TRBD2. CDR1 LGHNA and CDR2 YSLEER come from the germline V gene. Trimming removed 1 base from V and 4 bases from J; junction bases left unmatched: 8. This CDR3 has 16 residues. CDR3 residues: CASSQGHSGSEYEQYF. The CDR3 coding sequence is TGCGCCAGCAGCCAAGGCCATAGCGGGAGTGAATACGAGCAGTACTTC.

V is TRBV18 and J is TRBJ2-1; possible D gene TRBD1, 5 bases. The CDR3 contains 16 residues. V was cut by 0 bases and J by 3 bases, with 12 bases left in between. CDR1 KGHSH and CDR2 LQKENI come from the germline V gene. The CDR3 region has the DNA TGTGCCAGCTCACCACCGGGGCAGATAATCTACAATGAGCAGTTCTTC. Protein product: CASSPPGQIIYNEQFF.

To note about this clone: A junction boundary mismatches the germline segment, possibly from a read error. This chain joins TRBV27 and TRBJ2-1, with TRBD2 as a possible D gene (6 bases). Germline V CDR1 and CDR2: MNHEY, SMNVEV (reference sequence). The CDR3 length is 15 residues. The CDR3 loop reads CASSWGLADYSEQFF. CDR3 nucleotide sequence: TGTGCCAGCAGTTGGGGACTGGCCGATTACAGTGAGCAGTTCTTC.

The chain is built from TRBV27 and TRBJ1-1, with unresolved D. CDR3 size: 11 residues. CDR1 and CDR2 (germline): MNHEY, SMNVEV (reference sequence). The V end lost 7 bases, the J end lost 7 bases, and 10 bases lay between the germline ends. The CDR3 is CASKEYDEAFF. CDR3 DNA: TGTGCCAGCAAAGAGTATGATGAAGCTTTCTTT.